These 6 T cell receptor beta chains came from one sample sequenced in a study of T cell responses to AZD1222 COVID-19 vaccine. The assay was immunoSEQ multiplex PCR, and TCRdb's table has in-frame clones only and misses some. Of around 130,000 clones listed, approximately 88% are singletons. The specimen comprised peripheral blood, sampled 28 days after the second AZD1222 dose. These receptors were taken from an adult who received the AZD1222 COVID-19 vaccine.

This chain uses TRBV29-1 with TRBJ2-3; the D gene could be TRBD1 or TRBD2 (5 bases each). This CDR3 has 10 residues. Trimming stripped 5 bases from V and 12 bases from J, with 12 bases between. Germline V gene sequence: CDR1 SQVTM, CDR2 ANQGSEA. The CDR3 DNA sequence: TGCAGCGTTACGCCCGGGACCCAGTATTTT. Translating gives CSVTPGTQYF.

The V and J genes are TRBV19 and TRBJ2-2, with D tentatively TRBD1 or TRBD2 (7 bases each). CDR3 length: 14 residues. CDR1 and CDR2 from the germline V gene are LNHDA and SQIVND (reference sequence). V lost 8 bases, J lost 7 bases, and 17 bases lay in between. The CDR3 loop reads CASHQGGPGGELFF. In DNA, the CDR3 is TGTGCCAGTCATCAGGGGGGGCCCGGCGGGGAGCTGTTTTTT.

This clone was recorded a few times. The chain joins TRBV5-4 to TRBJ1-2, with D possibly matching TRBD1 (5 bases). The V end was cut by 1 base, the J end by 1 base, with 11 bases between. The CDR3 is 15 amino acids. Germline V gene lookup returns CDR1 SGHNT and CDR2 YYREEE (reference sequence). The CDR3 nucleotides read TGTGCCAGCAGCTTGCCTGGGGCAGATAACTATGGCTACACCTTC. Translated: CASSLPGADNYGYTF.

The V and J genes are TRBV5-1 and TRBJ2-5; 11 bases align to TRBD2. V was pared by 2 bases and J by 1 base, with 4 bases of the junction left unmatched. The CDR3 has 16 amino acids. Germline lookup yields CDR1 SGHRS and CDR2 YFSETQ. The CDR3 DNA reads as TGCGCCAGCAGCTTCTTAGCGGGAGGGTCCCAAGAGACCCAGTACTTC. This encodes CASSFLAGGSQETQYF.

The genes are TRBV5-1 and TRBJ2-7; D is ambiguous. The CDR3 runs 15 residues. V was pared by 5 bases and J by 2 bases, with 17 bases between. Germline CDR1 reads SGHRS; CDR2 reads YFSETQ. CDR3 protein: CASREGLGSTYEQYF. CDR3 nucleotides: TGCGCCAGCAGGGAAGGTCTTGGCAGCACCTACGAGCAGTACTTC.

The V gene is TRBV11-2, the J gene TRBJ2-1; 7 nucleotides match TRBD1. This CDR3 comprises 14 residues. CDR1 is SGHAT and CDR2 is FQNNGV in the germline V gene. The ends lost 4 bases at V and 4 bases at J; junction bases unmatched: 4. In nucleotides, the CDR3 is TGTGCCAGCAGCTCGAACAGGGGTTACAATGAGCAGTTCTTC. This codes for CASSSNRGYNEQFF.